Listed here are 24 T cell receptor beta chains from one sample, sequenced in a study of preoperative IRX-2 immunotherapy in early breast cancer. The treatment: preoperative locoregional IRX-2 cytokine immunotherapy. Only in-frame clones appear in the TCRdb table, and some are missing; sequencing was by immunoSEQ multiplex PCR. The sample lists fewer than 25,000 clones, roughly 90% occurring once. The sample in question was tumor tissue, obtained after IRX-2 immunotherapy. The receptors originated from a human donor with breast cancer.

V is TRBV19 and J is TRBJ2-1; 11 nucleotides align to TRBD2. Unmatched junction bases numbered 9, after V lost 8 bases and J lost 9 bases. The CDR3 is 14 residues long. Germline assignment: CDR1 LNHDA and CDR2 SQIVND (reference sequence). For the CDR3, the DNA is TGTGCCAGTGTTATAGCGGGGGGGCCCGGTGAGCAGTTCTTC. Translation: CASVIAGGPGEQFF.

The CDR3 loop reads CASSEQWGPYEQFF. CDR3 nucleotide sequence: TGTGCCAGCAGCGAGCAGTGGGGCCCTTATGAGCAGTTCTTC. The V call is TRBV11-3, the J call TRBJ2-1; TRBD1 might be the D (5 bases). Germline V gene sequence: CDR1 SGHNT, CDR2 YENEEA. CDR3 length: 14 residues. V was trimmed by 5 bases and J by 8 bases, leaving 16 bases between them.

The chain carries TRBV4-1 and TRBJ2-3; TRBD1 aligns across 7 bases. The CDR3 consists of 14 residues. J lost 7 bases, V lost 0 bases, and 4 bases had no gene match. Germline V gene sequence: CDR1 MGHRA, CDR2 YSYEKL. DNA for the CDR3: TGCGCCAGCAGCCAAGATAGGGGACAGAATACGCAGTATTTT. It is translated as CASSQDRGQNTQYF.

The genes are TRBV7-9 and TRBJ2-7; possibly TRBD1 or TRBD2 for D (5 bases each). Trimming removed 1 base from V and 4 bases from J, with 14 bases in between. The germline V gene has CDR1 SEHNR and CDR2 FQNEAQ (reference sequence). The CDR3 has 15 amino acids. As DNA, the CDR3 is TGTGCCAGCAGCTTAGGTGGGACCCGCAGTTACGAGCAGTACGTC. Translation gives CASSLGGTRSYEQYV.

This clone has a single count. The rearrangement links TRBV4-1 to TRBJ1-2; no clear D gene. This CDR3 region has 17 residues. V was shortened by 4 bases and J by 0 bases, with 18 bases between the two germline ends. Germline V gene sequence: CDR1 MGHRA, CDR2 YSYEKL. The CDR3 spells CASSPWSVGITNYGYTF. The CDR3 DNA reads as TGCGCCAGCAGCCCTTGGTCGGTGGGGATAACTAACTATGGCTACACCTTC.

The V and J genes are TRBV19 and TRBJ2-1; 14 bases match TRBD2. The germline CDR1 and CDR2 sequences are LNHDA and SQIVND (reference sequence). There are 17 residues in the CDR3. Germline trimming cut 7 bases from V and 7 bases from J; bases unmatched to any gene: 12. CDR3 region: CASNAATSGGAWNEQFF. The CDR3 nucleotides are TGTGCCAGTAACGCTGCGACTAGCGGGGGGGCCTGGAATGAGCAGTTCTTC.

The CDR3 region is CASSERTSRAFF. CDR3 in DNA: TGTGCCAGCAGTGAGCGGACCTCCCGGGCTTTCTTT. The chain employs TRBV6-1 and TRBJ1-1; D is ambiguous. Germline CDR1 is MNHNS and CDR2 is SASEGT. The CDR3 length is 12 residues. V lost 3 bases and J 11 bases, leaving 13 bases between the germline ends.

V and J are TRBV6-5 and TRBJ1-1; TRBD1 might be the D (6 bases). The CDR3 has 13 amino acids. Germline CDR1 is MNHEY and CDR2 is SVGAGI. Trimming shortened V by 1 base and J by 7 bases, and 10 bases separated the two germline ends. The CDR3 DNA follows: TGTGCCAGCAGTTACTGGCTACAGGGTGAAGCTTTCTTT. As protein: CASSYWLQGEAFF.

This clone was seen once. The chain joins TRBV27 to TRBJ1-6; 7 positions agree with TRBD1. After removal of 3 bases from V and 7 bases from J, the junction contained 9 bases not matched to a gene. The germline V gene has CDR1 MNHEY and CDR2 SMNVEV (reference sequence). The CDR3 spans 16 residues. CDR3 coding DNA: TGTGCCAGCAGTTTTCTATCGACAGGGTTCAATTCACCCCTCCACTTT. It codes for CASSFLSTGFNSPLHF.

J is TRBJ1-1 and V is TRBV19, with no clear D. V gave up 6 bases and J gave up 2 bases, with 10 bases separating them. CDR3 length: 13 residues. CDR1 is LNHDA, CDR2 SQIVND, per germline (reference sequence). The CDR3 loop reads CASSPTVNTEAFF. In DNA, the CDR3 is TGTGCCAGTAGCCCGACGGTTAACACTGAAGCTTTCTTT.

This clone was recorded once. V gene TRBV11-2 combines with J gene TRBJ2-3; D unclear. Trimming left V 3 bases short and J 1 base short, with 11 bases between. CDR3 length: 15 residues. Germline values: CDR1 SGHAT, CDR2 FQNNGV. The CDR3 bases are TGTGCCAGCAGCTTGAACCCCCCTGGCACAGATACGCAGTATTTT. Amino acid sequence: CASSLNPPGTDTQYF.

The V gene is TRBV11-2, the J gene TRBJ2-1; the D gene is possibly TRBD2 (6 bases). Germline loops: CDR1 SGHAT, CDR2 FQNNGV. V lost 3 bases to trimming and J lost 0 bases, with 12 bases between them. This CDR3 has 16 amino acids. In DNA form, the CDR3 reads TGTGCCAGCAGCTTCCTTAGCGGTAGCTCCTACAATGAGCAGTTCTTC. It yields the protein CASSFLSGSSYNEQFF. Variable domain in full (rest from reference TRBV11-2 and TRBJ2-1): EAGVAQSPRYKIIEKRQSVAFWCNPISGHATLYWYQQILGQGPKLLIQFQNNGVVDDSQLPKDRFSAERLKGVDSTLKIQPAKLEDSAVYLCASSFLSGSSYNEQFFGPGTRLTVL.

The V and J genes are TRBV5-1 and TRBJ2-2, with D tentatively TRBD1 (6 bases). Trimming removed 0 bases from V and 0 bases from J, with 15 bases in between. CDR1 and CDR2 (germline): SGHRS, YFSETQ. The CDR3 is 18 amino acids. The CDR3 sequence is CASSLGPAGEPNTGELFF. CDR3 DNA sequence: TGCGCCAGCAGCTTGGGGCCGGCAGGGGAACCGAACACCGGGGAGCTGTTTTTT.

This clone was observed once. The chain is built from TRBV6-1 and TRBJ1-1; D gene unclear. CDR3 length equals 11 residues. CDR1 and CDR2 from the germline V gene are MNHNS and SASEGT. Trimming took 8 bases from V and 5 from J, leaving 9 bases between them. CDR3 nucleotide sequence: TGTGCCAGCTGGAAGGGAACTGAAGCTTTCTTT. This encodes CASWKGTEAFF.

The chain is built from TRBV5-4 and TRBJ2-2, with 7 bases that match TRBD1. The CDR3 length is 15 residues. V was pared by 4 bases and J by 1 base, with 4 bases of the junction left unmatched. CDR1 and CDR2 (germline): SGHNT, YYREEE (reference sequence). Here the CDR3 reads CASSRGQKNTGELFF. CDR3 coding DNA: TGTGCCAGCAGCAGGGGACAGAAGAACACCGGGGAGCTGTTTTTT.

CDR3 in DNA: TGCGCCAGCAGCCACCAAGATAGGGGGGGTAATGAAAAACTGTTTTTT. This sequence encodes CASSHQDRGGNEKLFF. The chain couples TRBV4-1 to TRBJ1-4; D perhaps matches TRBD1 (6 bases). Germline V gene data show CDR1 as MGHRA and CDR2 as YSYEKL. This CDR3 comprises 16 residues. Trimming took 3 bases from V and 4 from J, leaving 15 bases between them.

This chain joins TRBV10-2 and TRBJ1-2, with D unclear. V dropped 3 bases and J dropped 5 bases, with 10 bases sitting between them. Germline CDR1 reads WSHSY; CDR2 reads SAAADI. This CDR3 region has 13 residues. CDR3 nucleotide sequence: TGCGCCAGCAGTGACCGGGGAGGGTATGGCTACACCTTC. This encodes CASSDRGGYGYTF.

This chain uses TRBV28 with TRBJ1-1; D not resolved. V was pared by 1 base and J by 6 bases, with 15 bases between. Germline loops: CDR1 MDHEN, CDR2 SYDVKM. The CDR3 extends over 15 amino acids. The CDR3 loop is CASSLLGTRGSEAFF. CDR3 in DNA: TGTGCCAGCAGTTTATTAGGAACCAGAGGGTCTGAAGCTTTCTTT.

The J gene is TRBJ2-2, the V gene TRBV4-1, with D possibly being TRBD1 (6 bases). From germline, CDR1 is MGHRA and CDR2 YSYEKL. The CDR3 extends over 15 amino acids. With 4 bases removed from V and 7 bases from J, the gap between germline ends came to 16 bases. CDR3 DNA sequence: TGCGCCAGCAGCCCACAGGGAGAGATAAACGGGGAGCTGTTTTTT. It yields the protein CASSPQGEINGELFF.

The chain is built from TRBV9 and TRBJ2-1, with D possibly being TRBD1 or TRBD2 (5 bases each). From germline, CDR1 is SGDLS and CDR2 YYNGEE. The ends were cut back, 3 bases at V and 0 bases at J, with 10 bases in the middle. CDR3 length: 15 amino acids. The CDR3 DNA reads as TGTGCCAGCAGCGCTGGTGGGGGCTCCTACAATGAGCAGTTCTTC. Amino acid sequence: CASSAGGGSYNEQFF. The variable domain in full, with the rest retrieved from reference TRBV9 and TRBJ2-1, is DSGVTQTPKHLITATGQRVTLRCSPRSGDLSVYWYQQSLDQGLQFLIQYYNGEERAKGNILERFSAQQFPDLHSELNLSSLELGDSALYFCASSAGGGSYNEQFFGPGTRLTVL.

The J gene is TRBJ1-1, the V gene TRBV6-5; D uncertain. The CDR3 is 13 amino acids. V lost 8 bases to trimming and J lost 0 bases, with 10 bases between them. Germline-derived CDR1 and CDR2 are MNHEY and SVGAGI. The CDR3, as DNA: TGTGCCAGCGGCCAGATGATGAACACTGAAGCTTTCTTT. Its translation: CASGQMMNTEAFF.

V gene TRBV18 combines with J gene TRBJ1-1; D is undetermined. With 8 bases removed from V and 1 base from J, the gap between germline ends came to 14 bases. The germline gives CDR1 KGHSH, CDR2 LQKENI. CDR3 length: 14 residues. CDR3 sequence (DNA): TGTGCCAGCGCCCCCGCGAACCAGAACACTGAAGCTTTCTTT. Amino acid sequence: CASAPANQNTEAFF.

The chain carries TRBV9 and TRBJ1-1; 7 bases agree with TRBD1. Looked up from germline, CDR1 is SGDLS and CDR2 is YYNGEE. The length of the CDR3 is 14 residues. J was trimmed by 4 bases and V by 2 bases; bases with no gene match: 5. The CDR3 DNA sequence: TGTGCCAGCAGCGTGACTCAGGGGGGCACTGAAGCTTTCTTT. Translation: CASSVTQGGTEAFF. The full variable domain, in which reference TRBV9 and TRBJ1-1 provide the parts outside the CDR3, is DSGVTQTPKHLITATGQRVTLRCSPRSGDLSVYWYQQSLDQGLQFLIQYYNGEERAKGNILERFSAQQFPDLHSELNLSSLELGDSALYFCASSVTQGGTEAFFGQGTRLTVV.

The chain joins TRBV4-2 to TRBJ2-3; 10 bases map to TRBD1. The CDR3 spans 17 residues. Germline-derived CDR1 and CDR2 are LGHNA and YNFKEQ. Unmatched junction bases numbered 7, after V lost 0 bases and J lost 4 bases. The CDR3 sequence: CASSQDAGQGYADTQYF. The CDR3 DNA sequence: TGTGCCAGCAGCCAAGATGCGGGACAGGGGTATGCAGATACGCAGTATTTT.